This is a list of T cell receptor beta chains from one sample in a study of T cell repertoires in cytomegalovirus infection. Using its own MiXCR run on the reads, TCRdb lists one record per CDR3 protein. The sample consists of about a million distinct CDR3 sequences, less than 40% of them appearing once. No cognate antigen is known for these TCRs. The sequencing used cultured CD8+ T cells from PBMCs, collected from culture after CMV antigen stimulation. These TCRs come from a human donor in good health (CMV status not recorded). Some clones in this sample may be carry-over from other donors' samples. The CDR3 runs from the conserved cysteine through the conserved F or W. The order of the fields is D gene, clone size, V gene, J gene, CDR3 protein, CDR3 DNA. A D gene is named only where the DNA matches it firmly. Clone size is stated in some rows and not others, as once, few, many or a class when expanded.

.	.	TRBV9	TRBJ2-3	CASSPRRPYDSTDTQYF	TGTGCCAGCAGCCCCCGGCGACCTTACGATAGCACAGATACGCAGTATTTT
.	few	TRBV4-1	TRBJ2-7	CASSHGESEQYF	TGCGCCAGCAGCCATGGGGAATCCGAGCAGTACTTC
.	.	TRBV5-6	TRBJ2-1	CASSPRLADEQFF	TGTGCCAGCAGCCCCCGCTTAGCCGATGAGCAGTTCTTC
.	.	TRBV12-3/TRBV12-4	TRBJ1-4	CASGEPSTNEKLFF	TGTGCCAGCGGGGAGCCTTCAACTAATGAAAAACTGTTTTTT
TRBD2	many	TRBV7-2	TRBJ2-3	CASSLLAGGLGDTQYF	TGTGCCAGCAGCTTACTAGCGGGGGGGCTGGGAGATACGCAGTATTTT
.	few	TRBV12-3/TRBV12-4	TRBJ2-1	CAILDREDYNEQFF	TGTGCCATACTTGACAGGGAGGATTACAATGAGCAGTTCTTC
TRBD2	.	TRBV27	TRBJ2-3	CASSLEGRGDTQYF	TGTGCCAGCAGTTTAGAGGGGAGGGGAGATACGCAGTATTTT
.	.	TRBV12-3/TRBV12-4	TRBJ1-1	CASSLEGFRTEAFF	TGTGCCAGCAGTTTAGAGGGGTTTCGGACTGAAGCTTTCTTT
TRBD1	many	TRBV12-3/TRBV12-4	TRBJ1-1	CASSWTGDRTEAFF	TGTGCCAGCAGTTGGACAGGGGATAGGACTGAAGCTTTCTTT
.	many	TRBV7-8	TRBJ1-2	CASSAAPPHYGYTF	TGTGCCAGTAGCGCCGCTCCACCCCACTATGGCTACACCTTC
TRBD2	.	TRBV5-8	TRBJ2-4	CASSSGLANIQYF	TGTGCCAGCAGCTCGGGACTAGCAAACATTCAGTACTTC
.	.	TRBV15	TRBJ2-1	CATSPTYNEQFF	TGTGCCACTTCCCCTACCTACAATGAGCAGTTCTTC
.	.	TRBV7-3	TRBJ2-2	CASSPERDPGELFF	TGTGCCAGCAGCCCGGAAAGGGACCCCGGGGAGCTGTTTTTT
TRBD2	.	TRBV7-9	TRBJ2-2	CASSSPTGTSNGELFF	TGTGCCAGCAGCTCGCCTACCGGGACTAGCAACGGGGAGCTGTTTTTT
.	.	TRBV4-2	TRBJ2-3	CASSPEGGAGTDTQYF	TGTGCCAGCAGCCCAGAGGGGGGGGCGGGGACAGATACGCAGTATTTT
.	few	TRBV4-1	TRBJ2-7	CASSQGRHSYEQYF	TGCGCCAGCAGCCAAGGGAGGCATTCCTACGAGCAGTACTTC
TRBD1	.	TRBV4-3	TRBJ1-6	CTSSQDGTGVEPLHF	TGCACCAGCAGCCAAGATGGGACAGGGGTAGAACCCCTCCACTTT
.	.	TRBV6-5	TRBJ1-1	CASSYDIGGNTEAFF	TGTGCCAGCAGTTACGATATAGGAGGAAACACTGAAGCTTTCTTT
TRBD2	few	TRBV7-3	TRBJ2-1	CASSQTSDGEQFF	TGTGCCAGCAGCCAAACTAGCGACGGAGAGCAGTTCTTC
.	.	TRBV18	TRBJ1-1	CASSQGVWVNTEAFF	TGTGCCAGCTCACAGGGGGTTTGGGTGAACACTGAAGCTTTCTTT
.	few	TRBV7-9	TRBJ2-1	CASSPFEAPYNEQFF	TGTGCCAGCAGCCCCTTTGAGGCCCCCTACAATGAGCAGTTCTTC
.	few	TRBV27	TRBJ1-1	CASSLRGSYRSTEAFF	TGTGCCAGCAGTTTAAGGGGGTCTTACAGGAGCACTGAAGCTTTCTTT
.	.	TRBV6-2/TRBV6-3	TRBJ2-5	CASSRILGETQYF	TGTGCCAGCAGCCGGATCCTAGGGGAGACCCAGTACTTC
.	.	TRBV13	TRBJ2-5	CASSSGEDVTQYF	TGTGCCAGCAGCTCCGGGGAGGATGTGACCCAGTACTTC
TRBD1	.	TRBV7-6	TRBJ2-5	CASGDRTSQETQYF	TGTGCCTCCGGGGACAGGACCTCCCAAGAGACCCAGTACTTC
.	.	TRBV19	TRBJ1-1	CASSLYRSEAFF	TGTGCCAGTAGTCTTTACAGGTCTGAAGCTTTCTTT
.	.	TRBV6-2/TRBV6-3	TRBJ2-7	CASTRESQYF	TGTGCCAGCACCCGGGAATCGCAGTACTTC
TRBD2	.	TRBV27	TRBJ2-1	CASSVTSGGGNEQFF	TGTGCCAGCAGTGTGACTAGCGGGGGGGGTAATGAGCAGTTCTTC
.	few	TRBV7-6	TRBJ1-2	CASSREWGGYTF	TGTGCCAGCAGCCGGGAGTGGGGTGGCTACACCTTC
.	.	TRBV5-4	TRBJ1-2	CASSFGEGVGSNYGYTF	TGTGCCAGCAGCTTTGGGGAGGGGGTAGGGTCGAACTATGGCTACACCTTC
.	.	TRBV6-2/TRBV6-3	TRBJ2-4	CASSYSTGTADIQYF	TGTGCCAGCAGTTACTCGACGGGGACCGCGGACATTCAGTACTTC
TRBD1	.	TRBV10-3	TRBJ2-7	CAIGGGQESISYEQYF	TGTGCCATCGGAGGGGGACAGGAATCTATTAGCTACGAGCAGTACTTC
.	few	TRBV6-5	TRBJ1-2	CASSYSMDPANYGYTF	TGTGCCAGCAGTTACTCGATGGACCCAGCTAACTATGGCTACACCTTC
.	few	TRBV14	TRBJ1-6	CASSQGSFNSPLHF	TGTGCCAGCAGCCAAGGCTCTTTTAATTCACCCCTCCACTTT
.	few	TRBV7-9	TRBJ1-4	CASSLADSGREKLFF	TGTGCCAGCAGCTTAGCCGACTCCGGGAGGGAAAAACTGTTTTTT
TRBD2	few	TRBV2	TRBJ2-5	CASRDLLAGNQETQYF	TGTGCCAGCAGAGACCTCTTAGCGGGGAACCAAGAGACCCAGTACTTC
TRBD2	.	TRBV11-1	TRBJ2-5	CASSSGTRYQETQYF	TGTGCCAGCAGCTCCGGGACTAGGTACCAAGAGACCCAGTACTTC
TRBD2	few	TRBV9	TRBJ2-3	CASSGRGGAGTDTQYF	TGTGCCAGCAGCGGACGCGGGGGGGCCGGCACAGATACGCAGTATTTT
.	.	TRBV6-1	TRBJ1-1	CASTSGLGTEAFF	TGTGCCAGCACCTCGGGCCTCGGCACTGAAGCTTTCTTT
.	.	TRBV6-1	TRBJ2-6	CASSSRPWSSGANVLTF	TGTGCCAGCAGTTCCCGACCCTGGAGCTCTGGGGCCAACGTCCTGACTTTC
TRBD2	.	TRBV6-1	TRBJ2-5	CASSEGTSGGALPFPVETQYF	TGTGCCAGCAGTGAAGGGACTAGCGGGGGGGCTCTCCCTTTCCCGGTAGAGACCCAGTACTTC
TRBD1	many	TRBV7-6	TRBJ1-4	CASSLGGQGLNEKLFF	TGTGCCAGCAGCTTAGGGGGACAGGGTTTAAATGAAAAACTGTTTTTT
.	.	TRBV7-6	TRBJ2-3	CASSPSRYNPTDTQYF	TGTGCCAGCAGCCCGAGTCGATACAACCCCACAGATACGCAGTATTTT
.	few	TRBV14	TRBJ2-1	CASSQETTSYNEQFF	TGTGCCAGCAGCCAAGAGACGACCTCCTACAATGAGCAGTTCTTC
TRBD2	few	TRBV4-1	TRBJ2-2	CASKLAGSTGELFF	TGCGCCAGCAAATTAGCGGGGAGCACCGGGGAGCTGTTTTTT
.	.	TRBV5-6	TRBJ1-1	CASSPGRGWNTEAFF	TGTGCCAGCAGCCCCGGGCGGGGTTGGAACACTGAAGCTTTCTTT
.	.	TRBV27	TRBJ2-1	CASSLTGTWDEQFF	TGTGCCAGCAGTCTTACGGGGACTTGGGATGAGCAGTTCTTC
.	.	TRBV5-1	TRBJ2-7	CASSWQGLYEQYF	TGCGCCAGCAGCTGGCAGGGACTGTACGAGCAGTACTTC
.	.	TRBV12-3/TRBV12-4	TRBJ1-1	CASIGGTGGNIEAFF	TGTGCCAGCATAGGAGGAACGGGGGGAAACATTGAAGCTTTCTTT
.	few	TRBV6-5	TRBJ1-2	CASSYSSGTPRPNGYTF	TGTGCCAGCAGTTACTCTTCCGGGACCCCTCGTCCGAATGGCTACACCTTC
.	few	TRBV19	TRBJ2-1	CASKLPSYNEQFF	TGTGCCAGTAAACTTCCCTCCTACAATGAGCAGTTCTTC
.	.	TRBV7-2	TRBJ1-2	CASITARYGYTF	TGTGCCAGCATTACAGCACGCTATGGCTACACCTTC
TRBD2	.	TRBV20-1	TRBJ2-7	CSARDLAGGNYEQYF	TGCAGTGCTAGAGACCTAGCGGGGGGGAATTACGAGCAGTACTTC
.	few	TRBV7-9	TRBJ2-3	CAARIPNTDTQYF	TGTGCCGCCCGAATCCCTAACACAGATACGCAGTATTTT
TRBD1	.	TRBV27	TRBJ1-2	CASSLSIGQGLYYGYTF	TGTGCCAGCAGTTTATCGATCGGACAGGGACTATACTATGGCTACACCTTC